The next 19 T cell receptor beta chains were all read from a single sample in a study of OX40 agonist ivuxolimab in advanced cancers. This table comes from immunoSEQ multiplex PCR, and its TCRdb copy is limited to in-frame clones, with some not included. This table holds about 64,000 clones, approximately 90% found once. This material consisted of CD4+ or CD8+ T cells sorted from blood, taken in a trial of the OX40 agonist ivuxolimab. Every receptor here comes from an adult with an advanced solid tumor such as melanoma, head and neck, liver or kidney cancer.

This rearrangement joins TRBV6-1 to TRBJ1-3; D remains ambiguous. This CDR3 is built from 15 residues. The V end lost 1 base, the J end lost 0 bases, and 7 bases lay between the germline ends. Germline CDR1 reads MNHNS; CDR2 reads SASEGT. CDR3 sequence reads: CASSEGVYSGNTIYF. Here the CDR3 DNA reads TGTGCCAGCAGTGAAGGGGTGTACTCTGGAAACACCATATATTTT.

The chain has TRBV5-1 and TRBJ2-2; D is uncertain. Germline V gives CDR1 SGHRS, CDR2 YFSETQ. V was cut by 0 bases and J by 5 bases, with 11 bases left in between. CDR3 length equals 15 residues. Here the CDR3 reads CASSLADDFTGELFF. The DNA of the CDR3 is TGCGCCAGCAGCTTGGCCGATGATTTTACCGGGGAGCTGTTTTTT.

The rearrangement links TRBV30 to TRBJ1-3; D ambiguous. Per germline, CDR1 GTSNPN and CDR2 SVGIG (reference sequence). Trimming pared 3 bases from V and 0 bases from J, leaving 12 bases between. The CDR3 sequence is 15 residues long. The DNA for the CDR3 is TGTGCCTGGAGGCGTTGGGAAGCCTCTGGAAACACCATATATTTT. Amino acid sequence: CAWRRWEASGNTIYF.

The chain uses TRBV4-1 and TRBJ2-7, with no clear D. The CDR3 covers 18 residues. V lost 0 bases and J 2 bases, leaving 20 bases between the germline ends. Germline values: CDR1 MGHRA, CDR2 YSYEKL. The CDR3 here is CASSQDPPEWRSPYEQYF. DNA of the CDR3: TGCGCCAGCAGCCAAGATCCCCCCGAGTGGCGGAGCCCCTACGAGCAGTACTTC.

V and J are TRBV5-4 and TRBJ2-5, with 7 bases aligning to TRBD1. Germline CDR1 is SGHNT and CDR2 is YYREEE (reference sequence). The V segment lost 4 bases and the J segment 4 bases; nucleotides outside the gene matches: 4. The CDR3 loop spans 13 amino acids. The CDR3 loop is CASSDRVAETQYF. The CDR3 nucleotides read TGTGCCAGCAGCGACAGGGTTGCAGAGACCCAGTACTTC.

The chain carries TRBV27 and TRBJ2-6; the D is unclear. CDR3 length: 19 amino acids. CDR1 is MNHEY, CDR2 SMNVEV, per germline (reference sequence). Trimming shortened V by 6 bases and J by 0 bases, and 21 bases separated the two germline ends. Here the CDR3 reads CASSTRVPRAYSGANVLTF. DNA for the CDR3: TGTGCCAGCAGCACCCGAGTCCCAAGGGCTTACTCTGGGGCCAACGTCCTGACTTTC.

J is TRBJ2-7 and V is TRBV10-3, with 10 bases lining up with TRBD1. Germline V gene data show CDR1 as ENHRY and CDR2 as SYGVKD. The V and J ends lost 8 bases and 4 bases, in that order; junction bases with no gene match: 8. The CDR3 has 14 amino acids. This chain's CDR3 is CAISPGQGLYEQYF. Here the CDR3 DNA reads TGTGCCATCTCGCCGGGACAGGGGTTATACGAGCAGTACTTC.

The rearrangement links TRBV25-1 to TRBJ2-2, with D unclear. Germline CDR1 reads MGHDK; CDR2 reads SYGVNS. The V and J ends lost 1 base and 5 bases respectively, with 14 bases between them. The CDR3 totals 16 residues. The CDR3 spells CASSESVLGKTGELFF. In nucleotides, the CDR3 is TGTGCCAGCAGTGAATCCGTGCTAGGTAAAACCGGGGAGCTGTTTTTT.

The chain has TRBV27 and TRBJ2-7; 8 bases match TRBD2. V was clipped by 10 bases and J by 3 bases; unmatched bases: 11. The CDR3 contains 14 residues. Germline V gene sequence: CDR1 MNHEY, CDR2 SMNVEV (reference sequence). Here the CDR3 reads CATSSGRRFYEQYF. As DNA, the CDR3 is TGTGCCACCTCTAGCGGGCGTCGGTTCTACGAGCAGTACTTC.

The chain links TRBV30 to TRBJ2-7; D unresolved. The CDR3 runs 12 residues. Trimming took 3 bases from V and 0 from J, leaving 6 bases between them. Germline V gene data show CDR1 as GTSNPN and CDR2 as SVGIG (reference sequence). The CDR3 protein is CAWRRVSYEQYF. DNA for the CDR3: TGTGCCTGGAGGAGAGTCTCCTACGAGCAGTACTTC.

The V and J genes are TRBV5-4 and TRBJ2-1; D assignment may be TRBD1 or TRBD2 (6 bases each). The CDR3 contains 18 residues. V was shortened by 1 base and J by 0 bases, with 17 bases between the two germline ends. Per germline, CDR1 SGHNT and CDR2 YYREEE (reference sequence). The CDR3 DNA is TGTGCCAGCAGCTTGTCCGTCGGAGGGGGGAGCTCCTACAATGAGCAGTTCTTC. This sequence encodes CASSLSVGGGSSYNEQFF.

The V call is TRBV4-2, the J call TRBJ1-2; no reliable D call. CDR1 is LGHNA and CDR2 is YNFKEQ in the germline V gene. The CDR3 is 13 residues long. Trimming stripped 4 bases from V and 3 bases from J, with 9 bases between. The CDR3 spells CASSRDVDYGYTF. The CDR3 bases are TGTGCCAGCAGCCGTGACGTAGACTATGGCTACACCTTC.

This sequence joins TRBV27 and TRBJ2-1; D possibly corresponds to TRBD1 (6 bases). The CDR3 is 13 residues long. V lost 0 bases to trimming and J lost 9 bases, with 9 bases between them. The V gene's germline CDR1 is MNHEY and CDR2 SMNVEV (reference sequence). The CDR3 region is CASSLSLGGEQFF. The CDR3 nucleotides are TGTGCCAGCAGTTTATCCCTAGGGGGTGAGCAGTTCTTC.

The chain is built from TRBV6-1 and TRBJ1-1; 7 nucleotides line up with TRBD1. CDR3 length equals 12 residues. V lost 10 bases to trimming and J lost 9 bases; unmatched junction nucleotides: 11. Looked up from germline, CDR1 is MNHNS and CDR2 is SASEGT. The DNA of the CDR3 is TGTGCCATTAAATGGCAGGGGGATAAAGCTTTCTTT. Translating gives CAIKWQGDKAFF.

The genes are TRBV10-3 and TRBJ2-3; TRBD2 agrees at 10 bases. V trimming: 3 bases; J trimming: 1 base; junction bases outside the gene matches: 7. The CDR3 is made up of 17 amino acids. Germline CDR1 reads ENHRY; CDR2 reads SYGVKD. This chain's CDR3 is CAISDPGLAERTDTQYF. CDR3 DNA sequence: TGTGCCATCAGTGACCCCGGACTAGCGGAGCGCACAGATACGCAGTATTTT.

This clone was observed once. The J gene is TRBJ2-6, the V gene TRBV18; the D is unclear. Germline lookup yields CDR1 KGHSH and CDR2 LQKENI. V lost 1 base and J lost 1, with 5 bases in between. This CDR3 spans 15 amino acids. The CDR3 DNA reads TGTGCCAGCTCACCACAAGTTTCTGGGGCCAACGTCCTGACTTTC. Protein: CASSPQVSGANVLTF.

The V and J genes are TRBV11-2 and TRBJ1-4; D call uncertain. Germline loops: CDR1 SGHAT, CDR2 FQNNGV. The CDR3 extends over 14 amino acids. The V end was cut by 1 base, the J end by 7 bases, with 10 bases between. The CDR3 DNA is TGTGCCAGCAGCTTAGCTCTAGTCGGTGAAAAACTGTTTTTT. Amino acids: CASSLALVGEKLFF.

This clone was found once. The chain has TRBV5-4 and TRBJ2-7; 10 bases are a match to TRBD2. The V gene end was trimmed by 0 bases and the J gene end by 3 bases; junction bases not matched to a gene: 6. This CDR3 is built from 16 residues. From germline, CDR1 is SGHNT and CDR2 YYREEE (reference sequence). CDR3: CASSLGGTSGNYEQYF. The CDR3 region has the DNA TGTGCCAGCAGCTTGGGGGGAACTAGCGGGAACTACGAGCAGTACTTC.

This rearrangement joins TRBV2 to TRBJ2-3; D gene ambiguous. Trimming removed 3 bases from V and 4 bases from J, with 14 bases in between. The germline gives CDR1 SNHLY, CDR2 FYNNEI. This CDR3 has 15 amino acids. CDR3 in DNA: TGTGCCAGCAGTGATATTATCGGAGCCCCAGATACGCAGTATTTT. This sequence encodes CASSDIIGAPDTQYF.